The 29 T cell receptor beta chains presented below share a single source sample, sequenced in a study of beta chain features in type 1 diabetes (dated by TCRdb to 2016 to 2018). The library came from the immunoSEQ multiplex PCR assay. All of the isolated RNA was reverse transcribed with the High Capacity cDNA Reverse Transcription Kit, so expressed TCRB transcripts were sequenced. The source is immuneACCESS, and TCRdb retained only in-frame sequences with V and J called. Part of the clones is not carried over; for the studies checked, unresolved V genes explain less than half of this, and the remainder is unexplained. This sample holds around 310,000 clones; approximately 11% were observed only once. The ten largest clones add up to approximately 0.016% of the sample. What was sequenced was naive CD4+ T cells from blood. This specimen's cell subset or site label, per the study, means: true naive CD4+ T cells. These receptors came from a woman between 25 and 40 years old in good health.

The chain carries TRBV30 and TRBJ1-5, with 8 nucleotides matching TRBD1. The V gene's germline CDR1 is GTSNPN and CDR2 SVGIG (reference sequence). V trimming: 0 bases; J trimming: 4 bases; junction bases outside the gene matches: 5. The CDR3 consists of 15 residues. The CDR3 region is CAWSVLGQGNQPQHF. The CDR3 nucleotides are TGTGCCTGGAGTGTACTCGGACAGGGAAATCAGCCCCAGCATTTT.

J is TRBJ2-1 and V is TRBV4-1, with D perhaps TRBD2 (6 bases). This CDR3 region has 15 residues. Deletions cut 0 bases from V and 9 bases from J, with 15 bases between. Germline V CDR1 and CDR2: MGHRA, YSYEKL. The CDR3 sequence is CASSQDSRRAGEQFF. The CDR3, as DNA: TGCGCCAGCAGCCAAGATTCAAGGAGGGCTGGTGAGCAGTTCTTC.

This clone occurred a few times. The V gene is TRBV25-1, the J gene TRBJ1-4; unclear D gene. Germline CDR1 and CDR2: MGHDK and SYGVNS. This CDR3 has 14 residues. V was trimmed by 10 bases and J by 3 bases, leaving 15 bases between them. The CDR3 here is CATRYGGANEKLFF. Written as DNA, the CDR3 is TGTGCCACCCGATATGGAGGAGCTAATGAAAAACTGTTTTTT.

This clone was observed a handful of times. CDR3 DNA sequence: TGCGCCAGCAGCCAAGATTGGAGCAATTCCCAGTACTTC. Its protein product is CASSQDWSNSQYF. This sequence joins TRBV4-3 and TRBJ2-5; D ambiguous. Germline CDR1 is LGHNA and CDR2 is YSLEER. V lost 0 bases and J lost 9, with 11 bases in between. This CDR3 region has 13 residues.

This clone came up a few times. Additional DNA sequences in this sample encode the identical CDR3. The chain is built from TRBV7-2 and TRBJ2-3; 7 nucleotides match TRBD2. CDR1 is SGHTA, CDR2 FQGNSA, per germline. The CDR3 totals 15 residues. V gave up 1 base and J gave up 6 bases; unmatched junction bases: 7. The CDR3 bases are TGTGCCAGCAGCTTAGGGGGTCTAGCGGCCGATACGCAGTATTTT. As protein: CASSLGGLAADTQYF.

This clone showed up just a few times. The rearrangement links TRBV9 to TRBJ2-2; 11 bases are a match to TRBD2. This CDR3 is built from 16 residues. Unmatched junction bases numbered 3, after V lost 0 bases and J lost 5 bases. Germline CDR1 and CDR2: SGDLS and YYNGEE. CDR3: CASSVALAGVTGELFF. In DNA form, the CDR3 reads TGTGCCAGCAGCGTAGCACTAGCGGGAGTTACCGGGGAGCTGTTTTTT.

In this sample, this clone turned up a few times. The chain links TRBV11-1 to TRBJ2-1; D possibly corresponds to TRBD2 (6 bases). Trimming took 4 bases from V and 3 from J, leaving 10 bases between them. Germline V gives CDR1 SGHAT, CDR2 FQDESV (reference sequence). The CDR3 loop spans 14 amino acids. CDR3 region: CASSSGTLYNEQFF. CDR3 bases: TGTGCCAGCAGCTCAGGGACTCTCTACAATGAGCAGTTCTTC.

For this clone: Different DNA sequences within this sample yield the same CDR3. The chain is built from TRBV7-2 and TRBJ2-7, with D perhaps TRBD1 (6 bases). CDR3 length: 14 amino acids. Germline CDR1 SGHTA, CDR2 FQGNSA. The germline V and J ends were trimmed by 2 bases and 0 bases, with 8 bases remaining between them. As DNA, the CDR3 is TGTGCCAGCAGCTTAAGACAGGACTCCTACGAGCAGTACTTC. Its protein product is CASSLRQDSYEQYF.

V and J are TRBV4-3 and TRBJ2-3; weak D call: TRBD2 (7 bases). The germline V gene encodes CDR1 LGHNA and CDR2 YSLEER. This CDR3 has 16 residues. Trimming pared 3 bases from V and 2 bases from J, leaving 15 bases between. The DNA of the CDR3 is TGCGCCAGCAGCCAGGGGGCTAGCGGAGACACAGATACGCAGTATTTT. Protein sequence: CASSQGASGDTDTQYF.

This chain joins TRBV2 and TRBJ2-1, with TRBD1 as a possible D gene (6 bases). The CDR3 length is 15 residues. Germline assignment: CDR1 SNHLY and CDR2 FYNNEI. Deletions cut 5 bases from V and 0 bases from J, with 11 bases between. The CDR3 loop reads CASSQTGSSYNEQFF. For the CDR3, the DNA is TGTGCCAGCAGTCAAACAGGGAGCTCCTACAATGAGCAGTTCTTC. Together with reference TRBV2 and TRBJ2-1, the CDR3 gives the full variable domain: EPEVTQTPSHQVTQMGQEVILRCVPISNHLYFYWYRQILGQKVEFLVSFYNNEISEKSEIFDDQFSVERPDGSNFTLKIRSTKLEDSAMYFCASSQTGSSYNEQFFGPGTRLTVL.

The V and J genes are TRBV10-3 and TRBJ2-7; 9 bases align to TRBD1. Losses at the gene ends were 4 bases for V and 1 base for J; bases not matched to a gene: 5. CDR3 length equals 15 residues. Germline CDR1 is ENHRY and CDR2 is SYGVKD. CDR3 sequence reads: CAISVGTGTSYEQYF. The CDR3 DNA reads TGTGCCATCAGTGTAGGGACAGGGACATCCTACGAGCAGTACTTC.

This clone occurred a few times. J is TRBJ2-5 and V is TRBV28; D might be TRBD2 (6 bases). The length of the CDR3 is 13 residues. In germline, CDR1 is MDHEN, CDR2 SYDVKM. V was clipped by 7 bases and J by 5 bases, with 14 bases between them. CDR3 region: CASTLGGRETQYF. In DNA form, the CDR3 reads TGTGCCAGCACTCTCGGGGGTCGGGAGACCCAGTACTTC.

The table lists this clone with a few counts. The V call is TRBV10-3, the J call TRBJ2-3; D is perhaps TRBD2 (6 bases). The germline CDR1 and CDR2 sequences are ENHRY and SYGVKD. Deletions cut 10 bases from V and 5 bases from J, with 13 bases between. The CDR3 has 12 amino acids. CDR3 bases: TGTGCCAGCGACGGGGGAGGAGATACGCAGTATTTT. It translates to CASDGGGDTQYF.

This clone was recorded a few times. The rearrangement uses TRBV9 and TRBJ2-1; 9 positions match TRBD2. The germline V gene encodes CDR1 SGDLS and CDR2 YYNGEE. The CDR3 runs to 16 residues. V dropped 0 bases and J dropped 4; count of bases not matched to a gene: 5. CDR3 sequence (DNA): TGTGCCAGCAGCGTAGAGGGTAGCGGGAGATACAATGAGCAGTTCTTC. Amino acid sequence: CASSVEGSGRYNEQFF.

This clone turned up a few times. Other DNA sequences in the same sample also yield this CDR3. The CDR3 reads CASSPPGGYQETQYF. CDR3 DNA sequence: TGTGCCAGCTCACCACCTGGCGGGTACCAAGAGACCCAGTACTTC. The chain is built from TRBV18 and TRBJ2-5, with D tentatively TRBD2 (5 bases). Germline lookup yields CDR1 KGHSH and CDR2 LQKENI. Trimming removed 0 bases at V and 0 bases at J, with 8 bases between. CDR3 length: 15 amino acids.

The chain joins TRBV2 to TRBJ2-1, with D possibly matching TRBD1 (5 bases). The CDR3 runs 14 residues. Trimming pared 3 bases from V and 6 bases from J, leaving 12 bases between. Germline CDR1 SNHLY, CDR2 FYNNEI. Written as DNA, the CDR3 is TGTGCCAGCAGTGAGTTAAAAGGGGTCAATGAGCAGTTCTTC. Its translation is CASSELKGVNEQFF.

This clone appeared a few times. The rearrangement uses TRBV19 and TRBJ2-5, with a possible D match to TRBD2 (5 bases). Trimming removed 6 bases from V and 4 bases from J, with 18 bases in between. The length of the CDR3 is 15 residues. CDR1 and CDR2 (germline): LNHDA, SQIVND (reference sequence). In DNA, the CDR3 is TGTGCCAGTAGCCTAGCCCTCGGACGCGGAGAGACCCAGTACTTC. Its translation: CASSLALGRGETQYF.

The sample holds a few counts of this clone. The chain employs TRBV30 and TRBJ1-2, with 8 bases fitting TRBD1. From germline, CDR1 is GTSNPN and CDR2 SVGIG (reference sequence). The CDR3 sequence is 14 residues long. V lost 0 bases and J lost 8; bases outside the gene matches: 8. The CDR3 here is CAWSVHGQGEGYTF. The CDR3 DNA reads as TGTGCCTGGAGTGTACACGGACAGGGCGAGGGCTACACCTTC.

This clone was picked up a small number of times. V is TRBV18 and J is TRBJ1-2; TRBD1 matches at 11 bases. This CDR3 has 14 amino acids. Germline V gives CDR1 KGHSH, CDR2 LQKENI. V shed 6 bases, J shed 7 bases, and the junction held 7 bases outside the gene matches. CDR3 residues: CASSRTGGAIGYTF. DNA for the CDR3: TGTGCCAGCTCGCGGACAGGGGGCGCGATTGGCTACACCTTC.

This clone was observed a few times. V usage is TRBV5-4 and J usage is TRBJ2-2, with 11 bases lining up with TRBD2. CDR3 length equals 16 residues. CDR1 is SGHNT and CDR2 is YYREEE in the germline V gene (reference sequence). Trimming took 3 bases from V and 6 from J; bases not matched to a gene: 7. CDR3: CASSYFSGRVSGELFF. CDR3 nucleotides: TGTGCCAGCAGCTACTTTAGCGGGAGGGTGTCCGGGGAGCTGTTTTTT. Full variable domain (outside the CDR3, taken from reference TRBV5-4 and TRBJ2-2): ETGVTQSPTHLIKTRGQQVTLRCSSQSGHNTVSWYQQALGQGPQFIFQYYREEENGRGNFPPRFSGLQFPNYSSELNVNALELDDSALYLCASSYFSGRVSGELFFGEGSRLTVL.

This clone was seen more than once but under ten times. This chain links TRBV7-6 with TRBJ1-4; D remains ambiguous. Trimming took 1 base from V and 8 from J, leaving 14 bases between them. The CDR3 length is 15 residues. Germline loops: CDR1 SGHVS, CDR2 FNYEAQ. CDR3: CASSLDPGTQEKLFF. CDR3 in DNA: TGTGCCAGCAGCTTAGATCCGGGAACCCAAGAAAAACTGTTTTTT.

In its sample, this clone was seen a few times. The chain has TRBV5-1 and TRBJ2-1; TRBD2 matches 16 bases. Germline assignment: CDR1 SGHRS and CDR2 YFSETQ. The CDR3 contains 18 residues. Losses at the gene ends were 4 bases for V and 6 bases for J; bases not matched to a gene: 10. The DNA of the CDR3 is TGCGCCAGCAGCCCGGGACTAGCGGGAGGGCCCCCCTCCAATGAGCAGTTCTTC. It yields the protein CASSPGLAGGPPSNEQFF.

This clone has only a few counts. The rearrangement links TRBV14 to TRBJ2-3; 15 bases line up with TRBD2. CDR3 length equals 16 residues. Germline CDR1 SGHDN, CDR2 FVKESK. J gave up 5 bases and V 5 bases, and 5 bases lay outside the gene matches. The CDR3 coding sequence is TGTGCCAGCAGCGGACTAGCGGGAGGGCCAGGAGATACGCAGTATTTT. This translates into CASSGLAGGPGDTQYF.

This clone was observed a handful of times. V usage is TRBV19 and J usage is TRBJ2-5; 7 bases fit TRBD2. Germline CDR1 and CDR2: LNHDA and SQIVND (reference sequence). After removal of 9 bases from V and 1 base from J, the junction contained 2 bases not matched to a gene. This CDR3 contains 12 residues. CDR3 in amino acids: CASGRPQETQYF. The DNA for the CDR3 is TGTGCCAGCGGGAGGCCCCAAGAGACCCAGTACTTC.

V is TRBV27 and J is TRBJ2-7; tentatively, D is TRBD1 (7 bases). This CDR3 has 15 amino acids. V lost 6 bases and J lost 3, with 18 bases in between. Germline assignment: CDR1 MNHEY and CDR2 SMNVEV (reference sequence). CDR3 sequence (DNA): TGTGCCAGCAGCCAGGGGGGTTTGAAGCGCTACGAGCAGTACTTC. This translates into CASSQGGLKRYEQYF.

There are a few counts of this clone. The CDR3 nucleotides read TGTGCCAGCAGCTTAGGGCAGGGTATCATGGAGACCCAGTACTTC. Translating it yields CASSLGQGIMETQYF. The chain couples TRBV7-9 to TRBJ2-5; D may be TRBD1 (5 bases). CDR1 and CDR2 (germline): SEHNR, FQNEAQ (reference sequence). V lost 1 base to trimming and J lost 5 bases, with 14 bases between them. The CDR3 sequence is 15 residues long.

The chain carries TRBV4-2 and TRBJ2-3, with 12 bases aligning to TRBD2. CDR3 length: 17 amino acids. V trimming: 0 bases; J trimming: 9 bases; junction bases outside the gene matches: 10. Germline V gene lookup returns CDR1 LGHNA and CDR2 YNFKEQ. Here the CDR3 reads CASSQDLAGGPLSTQYF. The CDR3 nucleotides read TGTGCCAGCAGCCAAGACCTAGCGGGAGGGCCCCTGAGCACGCAGTATTTT.

The V call is TRBV7-3, the J call TRBJ2-1; no reliable D call. This CDR3 spans 15 amino acids. V was cut by 0 bases and J by 6 bases, with 12 bases left in between. Germline-derived CDR1 and CDR2 are SGHTA and FQGTGA. CDR3 sequence: CASSLTATSSNEQFF. The CDR3 DNA is TGTGCCAGCAGCTTAACTGCGACTTCAAGCAATGAGCAGTTCTTC.

This rearrangement joins TRBV27 to TRBJ2-7; 8 bases are a match to TRBD2. The length of the CDR3 is 17 residues. The V and J ends lost 2 bases and 0 bases, in that order; junction bases with no gene match: 9. Germline assignment: CDR1 MNHEY and CDR2 SMNVEV (reference sequence). CDR3 residues: CASSLTLGRASSYEQYF. CDR3 sequence (DNA): TGTGCCAGCAGTTTAACCCTCGGGAGGGCTAGCTCCTACGAGCAGTACTTC.